Below, one T cell receptor (beta chain) is given with its context. Its specificity is not known. This entry belongs to a study of OX40 agonist ivuxolimab in advanced cancers. In the study overall: The group had a mean age of 60 years, ranged from about 23 to 79, and was 80% to 85% male.

Study findings and constraints: At doses 0.1 to 3.0 mg/kg, CD4+ and CD8+ clones expanded. Expanded peripheral T cells had an undetermined antigen specificity.

Using immunoSEQ multiplex PCR, the repertoire was profiled, and TCRdb retains in-frame clones only, with some absent. The sample gives roughly 70,000 clones, roughly 88% of which show up once; about 0.6% is in the top ten. Trimming took off 0 bases at V and 5 bases at J, with 10 bases between the two ends. The CDR3 is 14 residues long. Germline CDR1 reads SGHAT; CDR2 reads FQNNGV. V usage is TRBV11-2 and J usage is TRBJ1-2; D ambiguous. The source was CD4+ or CD8+ T cells sorted from blood, collected in a trial of the OX40 agonist ivuxolimab. This clonotype originated in an adult with an advanced solid tumor such as melanoma, head and neck, liver or kidney cancer. CDR3 nucleotides: TGTGCCAGCAGCTTAGATCGTAGGGAATATGGCTACACCTTC. Translation: CASSLDRREYGYTF. Complete variable domain (other parts from reference TRBV11-2 and TRBJ1-2): EAGVAQSPRYKIIEKRQSVAFWCNPISGHATLYWYQQILGQGPKLLIQFQNNGVVDDSQLPKDRFSAERLKGVDSTLKIQPAKLEDSAVYLCASSLDRREYGYTFGSGTRLTVV.